This T cell receptor beta chain was profiled in a study of response to subunit inactivated influenza vaccine. General observations from the study: It was the authors' suggestion that each seasonal influenza vaccination recruits few new T cells.

TCRdb independently ran MiXCR on the RT-PCR reads; one entry per CDR3 protein. This sample has approximately 680,000 distinct CDR3 sequences, with 15% to 18% found just once. This clonotype turned up a few times. Its antigen is unknown. This sample comprised PBMCs from blood, obtained about 11 days after vaccination. The source is a man aged 50 or older who received an inactivated influenza vaccine.

CDR3 nucleotides: TGTGCCACCTCATCGACAGGGTTACCCTACAATGAGCAGTTCTTC. The encoded protein is CATSSTGLPYNEQFF. The J gene is TRBJ2-1, the V gene TRBV24-1; 7 bases agree with TRBD1. The germline CDR1 and CDR2 sequences are KGHDR and SFDVKD. This CDR3 is 15 amino acids long. Losses at the gene ends were 9 bases for V and 2 bases for J; bases not matched to a gene: 9.